This T cell receptor (beta chain) appears in the sequencing data of a study of blood T cells in healthy people across ages. Study conclusions and caveats: Per million T cells, TCR beta diversity dropped about linearly as age rose.

The trim removed 5 bases at V and 1 base at J, leaving 9 bases unmatched. The CDR3 extends over 16 amino acids. Together with a sample-barcoded 5' primer, a J-beta primer mix was included in a second PCR lasting about 7 to 12 cycles. Each cDNA molecule received a tag from a template-switch adaptor that had 12 random nucleotides. TCRdb ran MiXCR on the 5' RACE reads and lists one entry per CDR3 protein. There are 1.5 million to 2 million distinct CDR3 sequences in the sample; 28% occur only once, and over 7% lies in the top ten. The sample holds many counts of this clonotype. Antigen specificity is unknown.

The TCR sequence derives from a woman in her twenties or thirties in good health. The genes are TRBV12-3 or TRBV12-4 and TRBJ2-5; 8 positions match TRBD2. Sequenced: blood. The CDR3 region is CASSGPGGGIQETQYF. The CDR3 DNA reads TGTGCCAGCAGTGGCCCCGGCGGGGGGATCCAAGAGACCCAGTACTTC.